This TCR beta chain was identified during a study of shared T cell receptors in the human thymus. The V end was cut by 2 bases, the J end by 0 bases, with 5 bases between. The germline V gene has CDR1 SEHNR and CDR2 FQNEAQ (reference sequence). The CDR3 is 14 residues long. TCRdb's table, derived via immunoSEQ multiplex PCR, lists solely in-frame clones and lacks some. Among hundreds of thousands of clones listed, 70% to 90% were seen once. These data were also reused for a study on human thymus T cells.

The sequence was obtained from a girl under three years old with a congenital heart defect. The rearrangement joins TRBV7-9 to TRBJ1-3; D unclear. Sequenced sample: thymocytes. The DNA of the CDR3 is TGTGCCAGCAGCTTATGTTACTCTGGAAACACCATATATTTT. This gives the protein CASSLCYSGNTIYF.